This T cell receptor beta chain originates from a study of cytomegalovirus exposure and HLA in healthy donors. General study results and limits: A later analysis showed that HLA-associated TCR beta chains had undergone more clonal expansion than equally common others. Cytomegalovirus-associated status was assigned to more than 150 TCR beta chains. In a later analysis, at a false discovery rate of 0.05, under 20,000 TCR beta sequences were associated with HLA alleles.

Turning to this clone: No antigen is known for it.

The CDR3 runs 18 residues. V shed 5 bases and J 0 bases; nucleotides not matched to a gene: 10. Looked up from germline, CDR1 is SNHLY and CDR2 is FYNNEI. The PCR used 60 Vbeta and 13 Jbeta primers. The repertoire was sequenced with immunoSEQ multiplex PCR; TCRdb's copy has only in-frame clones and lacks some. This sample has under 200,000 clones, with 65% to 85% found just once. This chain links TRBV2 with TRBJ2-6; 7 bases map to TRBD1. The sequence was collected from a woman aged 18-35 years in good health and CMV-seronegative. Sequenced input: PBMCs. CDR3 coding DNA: TGTGCCAGCAGTCTGACAGGGATTAGCCCCTCTGGGGCCAACGTCCTGACTTTC. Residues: CASSLTGISPSGANVLTF.